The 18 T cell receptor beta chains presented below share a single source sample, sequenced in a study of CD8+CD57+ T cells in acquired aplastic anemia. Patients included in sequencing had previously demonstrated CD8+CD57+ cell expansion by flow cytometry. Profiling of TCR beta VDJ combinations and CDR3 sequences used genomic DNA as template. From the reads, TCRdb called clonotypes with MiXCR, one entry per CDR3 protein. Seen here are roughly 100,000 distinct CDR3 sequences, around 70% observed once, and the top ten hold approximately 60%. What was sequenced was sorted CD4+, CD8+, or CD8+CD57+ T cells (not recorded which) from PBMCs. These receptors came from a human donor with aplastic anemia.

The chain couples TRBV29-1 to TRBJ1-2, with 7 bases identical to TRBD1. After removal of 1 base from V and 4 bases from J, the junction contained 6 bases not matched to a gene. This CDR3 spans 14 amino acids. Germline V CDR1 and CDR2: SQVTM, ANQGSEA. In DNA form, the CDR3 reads TGCAGCGTTGAAGCCTCTCAGGGGGGCTATGGCTACACCTTC. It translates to CSVEASQGGYGYTF.

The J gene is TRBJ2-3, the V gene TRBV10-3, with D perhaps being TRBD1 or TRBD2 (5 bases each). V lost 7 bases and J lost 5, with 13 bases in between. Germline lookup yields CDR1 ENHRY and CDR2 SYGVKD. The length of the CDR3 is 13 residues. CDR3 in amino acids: CAITRGGGDTQYF. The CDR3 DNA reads TGTGCCATCACCCGGGGCGGAGGAGATACGCAGTATTTT.

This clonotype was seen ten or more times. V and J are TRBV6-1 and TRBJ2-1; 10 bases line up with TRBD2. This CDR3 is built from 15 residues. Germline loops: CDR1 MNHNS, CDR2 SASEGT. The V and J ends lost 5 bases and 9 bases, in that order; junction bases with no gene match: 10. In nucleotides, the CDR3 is TGTGCCAGCAGTCTAAGCGGGGGGGCTAGTGCTGAGCAGTTCTTC. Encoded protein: CASSLSGGASAEQFF.

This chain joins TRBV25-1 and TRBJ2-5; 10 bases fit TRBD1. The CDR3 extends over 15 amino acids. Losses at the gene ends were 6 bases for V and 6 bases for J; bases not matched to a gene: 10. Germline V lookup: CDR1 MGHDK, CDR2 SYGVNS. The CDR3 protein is CASSEGQGRAKTQYF. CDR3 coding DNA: TGTGCCAGCAGCGAGGGACAGGGGAGGGCAAAGACCCAGTACTTC. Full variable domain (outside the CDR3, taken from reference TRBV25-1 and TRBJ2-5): EADIYQTPRYLVIGTGKKITLECSQTMGHDKMYWYQQDPGMELHLIHYSYGVNSTEKGDLSSESTVSRIRTEHFPLTLESARPSHTSQYLCASSEGQGRAKTQYFGPGTRLLVL.

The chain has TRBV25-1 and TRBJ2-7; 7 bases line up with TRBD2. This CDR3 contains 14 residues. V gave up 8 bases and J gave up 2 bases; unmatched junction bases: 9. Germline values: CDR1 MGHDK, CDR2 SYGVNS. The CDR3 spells CASGHGGIPYEQYF. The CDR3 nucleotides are TGTGCCAGCGGCCACGGGGGGATACCCTACGAGCAGTACTTC.

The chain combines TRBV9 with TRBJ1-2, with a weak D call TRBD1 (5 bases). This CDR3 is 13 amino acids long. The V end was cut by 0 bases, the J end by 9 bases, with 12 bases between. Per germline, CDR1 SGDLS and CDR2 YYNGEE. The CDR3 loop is CASSVDLGQSYTF. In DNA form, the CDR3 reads TGTGCCAGCAGCGTAGATCTCGGACAAAGCTACACCTTC.

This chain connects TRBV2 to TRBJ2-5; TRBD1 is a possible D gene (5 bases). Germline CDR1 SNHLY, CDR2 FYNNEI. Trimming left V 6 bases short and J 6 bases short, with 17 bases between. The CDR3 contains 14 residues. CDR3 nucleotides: TGTGCCAGCAGCCAAACCCAGGGTGGAAAGACCCAGTACTTC. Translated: CASSQTQGGKTQYF.

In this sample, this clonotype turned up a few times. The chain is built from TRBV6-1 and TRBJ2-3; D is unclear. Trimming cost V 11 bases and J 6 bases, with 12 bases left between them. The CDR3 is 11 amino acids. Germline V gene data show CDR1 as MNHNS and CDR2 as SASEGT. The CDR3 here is CAGKKADTQYF. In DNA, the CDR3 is TGTGCCGGGAAGAAGGCTGATACGCAGTATTTT.

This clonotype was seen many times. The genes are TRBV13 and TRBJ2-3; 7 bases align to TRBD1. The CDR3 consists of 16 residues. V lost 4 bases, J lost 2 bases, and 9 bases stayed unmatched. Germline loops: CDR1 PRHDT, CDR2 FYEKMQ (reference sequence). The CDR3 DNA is TGTGCCAGCAGCTCCCTGAGGACAGGCCCCACAGATACGCAGTATTTT. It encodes CASSSLRTGPTDTQYF.

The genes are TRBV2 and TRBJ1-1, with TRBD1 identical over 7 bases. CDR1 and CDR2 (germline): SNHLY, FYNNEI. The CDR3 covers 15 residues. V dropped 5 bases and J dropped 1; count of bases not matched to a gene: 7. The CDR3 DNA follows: TGTGCCAGCAGTTTCCGGGACAGATCGAACACTGAAGCTTTCTTT. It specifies CASSFRDRSNTEAFF.

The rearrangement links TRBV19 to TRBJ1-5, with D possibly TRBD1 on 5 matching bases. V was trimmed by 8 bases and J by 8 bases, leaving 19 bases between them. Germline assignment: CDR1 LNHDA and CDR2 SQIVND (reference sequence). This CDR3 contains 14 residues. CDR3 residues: CASRAGTPIEPQHF. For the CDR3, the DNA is TGTGCCAGTCGGGCCGGGACGCCCATCGAGCCCCAGCATTTT. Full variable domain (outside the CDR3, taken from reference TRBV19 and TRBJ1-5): DGGITQSPKYLFRKEGQNVTLSCEQNLNHDAMYWYRQDPGQGLRLIYYSQIVNDFQKGDIAEGYSVSREKKESFPLTVTSAQKNPTAFYLCASRAGTPIEPQHFGDGTRLSIL.

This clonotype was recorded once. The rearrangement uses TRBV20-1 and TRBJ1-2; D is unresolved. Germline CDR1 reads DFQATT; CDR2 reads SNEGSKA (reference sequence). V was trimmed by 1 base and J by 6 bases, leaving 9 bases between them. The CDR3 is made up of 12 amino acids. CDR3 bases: TGCAGTGCTAGAGTTCCGGACGATGGCTACACCTTC. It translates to CSARVPDDGYTF.

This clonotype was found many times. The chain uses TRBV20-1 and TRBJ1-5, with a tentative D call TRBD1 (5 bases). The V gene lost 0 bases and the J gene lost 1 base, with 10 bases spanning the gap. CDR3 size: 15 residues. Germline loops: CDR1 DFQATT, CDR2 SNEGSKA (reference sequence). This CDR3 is CSARDPGDSNQPQHF. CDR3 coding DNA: TGCAGTGCTAGAGATCCCGGGGACAGCAATCAGCCCCAGCATTTT.

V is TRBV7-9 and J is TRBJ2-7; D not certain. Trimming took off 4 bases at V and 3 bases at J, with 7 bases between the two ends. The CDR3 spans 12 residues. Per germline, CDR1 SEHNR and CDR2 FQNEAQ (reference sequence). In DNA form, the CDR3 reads TGTGCCAGCAGCTGGCGGAACTACGAGCAGTACTTC. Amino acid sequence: CASSWRNYEQYF.

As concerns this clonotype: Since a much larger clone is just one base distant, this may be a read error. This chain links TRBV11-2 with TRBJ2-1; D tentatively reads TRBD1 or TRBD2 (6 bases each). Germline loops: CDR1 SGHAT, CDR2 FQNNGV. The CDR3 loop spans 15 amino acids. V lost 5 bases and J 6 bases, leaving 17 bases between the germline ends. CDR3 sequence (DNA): TGTGCCAGCAGCATGTTGGGGGGCTTTATCAATGAGCAGTTCTTC. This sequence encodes CASSMLGGFINEQFF.

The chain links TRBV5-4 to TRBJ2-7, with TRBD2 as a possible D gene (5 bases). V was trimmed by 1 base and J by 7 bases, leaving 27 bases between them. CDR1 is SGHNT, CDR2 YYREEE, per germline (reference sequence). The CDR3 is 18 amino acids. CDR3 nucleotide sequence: TGTGCCAGCAGCTTGTCGGGATTTAAGTTCGAGCGCCAGATGGAGCAGTACTTC. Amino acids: CASSLSGFKFERQMEQYF.

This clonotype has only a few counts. Written as DNA, the CDR3 is TGTGCCAGCAGTGAGAAGTACGAGCAGTACTTC. Amino acid sequence: CASSEKYEQYF. The chain carries TRBV2 and TRBJ2-7; D is unclear. CDR1 is SNHLY, CDR2 FYNNEI, per germline. The CDR3 spans 11 residues. The V gene lost 3 bases and the J gene lost 4 bases, with 4 bases spanning the gap.

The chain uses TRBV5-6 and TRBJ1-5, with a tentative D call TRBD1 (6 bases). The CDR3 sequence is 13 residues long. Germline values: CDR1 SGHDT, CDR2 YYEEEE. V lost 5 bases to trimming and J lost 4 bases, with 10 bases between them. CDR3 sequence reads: CASSLDRNQPQHF. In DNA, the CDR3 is TGTGCCAGCAGTCTAGACAGGAATCAGCCCCAGCATTTT.